This entry features one TCR beta chain sequence. Its antigen remains unknown. The germline gene is not matched at one end of the junction; a read error may be the cause. The data are from a study of cytomegalovirus exposure and HLA in healthy donors. As for the study in general: Per a later analysis, the approximately 620 first-cohort and 100 to 150 validation repertoires shared one platform.

CDR3 size: 14 residues. Per germline, CDR1 SSHAT and CDR2 FNYEAQ (reference sequence). Study results and limitations: Among the CMV-associated chains, a few were confirmed in vitro as specific for CMV antigens. Across donors, most TCRs were seen rarely, yet some public ones were widespread.

Separate from the approximately 700-subject first cohort was the approximately 110-subject validation cohort, to which the donors belonged. This table comes from immunoSEQ multiplex PCR, and its TCRdb copy is limited to in-frame clones, with some not included. The sample holds 67,000 or so clones; approximately 93% are singletons and the top ten take approximately 1.3%. Sample: PBMCs. The sequence was obtained from a young man in good health and CMV-seropositive. The gene calls are TRBV7-7 and TRBJ2-2, with D uncertain. CDR3 nucleotides: TGTGCTAGCAGCTCGATGAGGAACACCGGGGAGCTGTTTTTT. As protein: CASSSMRNTGELFF.